This T cell receptor beta chain was found in a study of blood T cell repertoires in COVID-19. Across the study: There were acute and convalescent COVID-19 samples, and they came from the United States, Italy and Spain. PBMCs, B-cell-depleted T cells, or T cells were the source of the cDNA or gDNA that made up the material.

Germline CDR1 LGHNA, CDR2 YNFKEQ. V was pared by 1 base and J by 8 bases, with 6 bases of the junction left unmatched. CDR3 size: 15 residues. Individuals aged about 18 to 89 years were recruited from about two dozen US areas. In the authors' methods: Reference gene primer amplification gave nucleated cell count estimates. Only in-frame clones appear in the TCRdb table, and some are missing; sequencing was by immunoSEQ multiplex PCR. V and J calls and clone size are as listed in that table; D and trimming were resolved from the DNA. The repertoire holds about 210,000 clones, over 75% seen once, with 3.5% to 4.5% in the top ten.

The rearrangement joins TRBV4-2 to TRBJ2-1; 9 bases align to TRBD1. The origin of this receptor is a man aged 30-40 years with acute COVID-19. The source material was PBMCs or T cells enriched from blood (not recorded which). The CDR3 sequence: CASSQGAGQGYEQFF. CDR3 nucleotide sequence: TGTGCCAGCAGCCAAGGGGCGGGACAGGGCTATGAGCAGTTCTTC.